The rows below give T cell receptor beta chains drawn from one sample of a study of blood T cell repertoires in COVID-19. Data came from immunoSEQ multiplex PCR; TCRdb stores just in-frame clones and leaves some out. The sample yields some 180,000 clones, roughly 82% seen once. Sequences were obtained from PBMCs or T cells enriched from blood (not recorded which). Receptors originate from a woman aged 60-75 years with acute COVID-19. Both conserved end residues are part of each CDR3. D genes are given only for firm matches. Not all rows give a size; the values are once, few, many and, for expanded clones, a class.

j_call	clone_size	v_call	d_call	cdr3_aa	cdr3_nt
TRBJ1-2	NA	TRBV10-1	NA	CASSSRRAYGYTF	TGCGCCAGCAGCTCCCGGAGAGCCTATGGCTACACCTTC
TRBJ1-2	NA	TRBV3-1/TRBV3-2	NA	CASSQDTVSVYGYTF	TGTGCCAGCAGCCAAGATACAGTTTCTGTCTATGGCTACACCTTC
TRBJ1-6	NA	TRBV3-1/TRBV3-2	TRBD1	CASSFRTGGNSPLHF	TGTGCCAGCAGCTTCCGGACAGGTGGCAATTCACCCCTCCACTTT
TRBJ2-2	few	TRBV3-1/TRBV3-2	TRBD2	CASSQVAGGNTGELFF	TGTGCCAGCAGCCAAGTAGCGGGGGGGAACACCGGGGAGCTGTTTTTT
TRBJ1-6	NA	TRBV9	TRBD1	CASSVAGGGAGNSPLHF	TGTGCCAGCAGCGTAGCTGGAGGGGGCGCAGGGAATTCACCCCTCCACTTT
TRBJ1-2	NA	TRBV5-4	TRBD1	CASSPGQGSPLGGYTF	TGTGCCAGCAGCCCGGGACAGGGATCACCCTTGGGGGGCTACACCTTC
TRBJ1-2	NA	TRBV5-4	NA	CASSLFLGDHGYTF	TGTGCCAGCAGCTTGTTTCTCGGGGATCATGGCTACACCTTC
TRBJ2-7	NA	TRBV10-3	NA	CAISDSYGYGGISYEQYF	TGTGCCATCAGTGACTCTTACGGGTACGGGGGAATCTCTTACGAGCAGTACTTC
TRBJ1-3	NA	TRBV2	TRBD1	CASPPRTGDRSGNTIYF	TGTGCCAGCCCGCCAAGGACAGGGGATCGTTCTGGAAACACCATATATTTT
TRBJ1-1	NA	TRBV18	TRBD1	CASSLIQGQGGTEAFF	TGTGCCAGCTCATTAATCCAGGGACAGGGAGGCACTGAAGCTTTCTTT
TRBJ2-3	NA	TRBV4-3	NA	CASSQDLGPTDTQYF	TGCGCCAGCAGCCAAGACCTTGGCCCCACAGATACGCAGTATTTT
TRBJ1-1	NA	TRBV7-9	NA	CASSLPGNTEAFF	TGTGCCAGCAGCTTGCCGGGGAACACTGAAGCTTTCTTT
TRBJ1-2	NA	TRBV6-2/TRBV6-3	NA	CASSPRERHYGYTF	TGTGCCAGCAGCCCCAGGGAAAGGCACTATGGCTACACCTTC
TRBJ1-2	once	TRBV7-5	NA	CARSLDRGASGYTF	TGTGCCAGAAGTTTAGACAGGGGGGCGAGTGGCTACACCTTC
TRBJ1-5	NA	TRBV4-1	NA	CASSQGQTASNQPQHF	TGCGCCAGCAGCCAAGGCCAGACAGCCAGCAATCAGCCCCAGCATTTT
TRBJ1-2	few	TRBV7-9	TRBD1	CASSPTRLWDRRPYGYTF	TGTGCCAGCAGCCCCACCAGGCTGTGGGACAGGCGACCCTATGGCTACACCTTC
TRBJ2-7	once	TRBV4-1	NA	CASSHPPRGKSYEQYF	TGCGCCAGCAGCCATCCCCCCAGGGGAAAATCCTACGAGCAGTACTTC
TRBJ2-1	NA	TRBV5-1	TRBD1	CASSLDRGPYYNEQFF	TGCGCCAGCAGCTTGGACAGGGGCCCTTACTACAATGAGCAGTTCTTC
TRBJ1-1	NA	TRBV10-3	TRBD1	CAIRLTGGKTEAFF	TGTGCCATCAGGCTAACAGGGGGAAAGACTGAAGCTTTCTTT
TRBJ2-3	NA	TRBV18	NA	CASSPMTDGDTQYF	TGTGCCAGCTCACCAATGACAGACGGGGATACGCAGTATTTT
TRBJ2-7	NA	TRBV18	NA	CASSLDSSSYEQYF	TGTGCCAGCTCGCTTGACAGCAGCTCCTACGAGCAGTACTTC
TRBJ1-4	NA	TRBV5-1	NA	CASSPGRTNEKLFF	TGCGCCAGCAGCCCGGGGAGAACTAATGAAAAACTGTTTTTT
TRBJ2-5	NA	TRBV5-5	NA	CASSLTGEETQYF	TGTGCCAGCAGCTTGACAGGTGAAGAGACCCAGTACTTC
TRBJ2-5	NA	TRBV21-1	NA	CASSKARERGTQYF	TGTGCCAGCAGCAAAGCCCGGGAGAGGGGGACCCAGTACTTC
TRBJ1-1	NA	TRBV11-2	TRBD1	CASSLDRSRGEAFF	TGTGCCAGCAGCTTAGATCGAAGCAGGGGGGAAGCTTTCTTT
TRBJ2-1	NA	TRBV18	NA	CASSPAGSYNEQFF	TGTGCCAGCTCACCGGCCGGGTCCTACAATGAGCAGTTCTTC